The 18 T cell receptor beta chains below all came from one sample that was sequenced in a study of T cells in localized non-small cell lung cancer. Assay used: immunoSEQ multiplex PCR; TCRdb lists only in-frame clones, some missing. The data hold about 61,000 clones, with roughly 90% observed a single time. Specimen: peripheral blood, collected before any cancer treatment. These receptors were obtained from a man aged 35-69 years with stage I squamous cell lung carcinoma.

The rearrangement links TRBV7-2 to TRBJ2-7, with no clear D. Germline V gene lookup returns CDR1 SGHTA and CDR2 FQGNSA. Trimming pared 1 base from V and 9 bases from J, leaving 13 bases between. The CDR3 contains 13 residues. CDR3 nucleotide sequence: TGTGCCAGCAGCTTAGAATTCGGGCGCGCGCAGTACTTC. Translated, it gives CASSLEFGRAQYF. The whole variable domain, filled in from reference TRBV7-2 and TRBJ2-7, reads GAGVSQSPSNKVTEKGKDVELRCDPISGHTALYWYRQSLGQGLEFLIYFQGNSAPDKSGLPSDRFSAERTGGSVSTLTIQRTQQEDSAVYLCASSLEFGRAQYFGPGTRLTVT.

The J gene is TRBJ2-7, the V gene TRBV27; 10 bases map to TRBD2. The V segment lost 6 bases and the J segment 6 bases; nucleotides outside the gene matches: 8. CDR3 size: 14 residues. CDR1 and CDR2 (germline): MNHEY, SMNVEV (reference sequence). Here the CDR3 DNA reads TGTGCCAGCAGGGACCTAGCGGGAGTAGCCGAGCAGTACTTC. Amino acids: CASRDLAGVAEQYF.

This chain links TRBV28 with TRBJ2-3; 13 bases agree with TRBD2. CDR1 is MDHEN, CDR2 SYDVKM, per germline. The CDR3 has 16 residues. The J segment lost 3 bases and the V segment lost 4 bases, leaving 4 bases of the junction unmatched. The CDR3 spells CASSWGLAGRTDTQYF. The CDR3 nucleotides are TGTGCCAGCAGTTGGGGACTAGCGGGACGAACAGATACGCAGTATTTT.

V usage is TRBV11-2 and J usage is TRBJ2-5; perhaps TRBD2 as D (5 bases). The CDR3 is made up of 13 amino acids. Germline CDR1 SGHAT, CDR2 FQNNGV. Between the trimmed V and J ends, which lost 5 bases and 0 bases, there was a span of 7 bases. CDR3 protein: CASSRGYQETQYF. CDR3 nucleotide sequence: TGTGCCAGCAGCCGAGGGTACCAAGAGACCCAGTACTTC.

The chain carries TRBV7-2 and TRBJ2-3; possible D gene TRBD2, 6 bases. V was clipped by 1 base and J by 2 bases, with 10 bases between them. CDR3 length: 15 amino acids. Germline V lookup: CDR1 SGHTA, CDR2 FQGNSA. DNA of the CDR3: TGTGCCAGCAGCTTAGGGCTAGCGATCACAGATACGCAGTATTTT. The encoded protein is CASSLGLAITDTQYF. Full variable domain (remainder filled in from reference TRBV7-2 and TRBJ2-3): GAGVSQSPSNKVTEKGKDVELRCDPISGHTALYWYRQSLGQGLEFLIYFQGNSAPDKSGLPSDRFSAERTGGSVSTLTIQRTQQEDSAVYLCASSLGLAITDTQYFGPGTRLTVL.

The rearrangement links TRBV11-2 to TRBJ1-1; D not certain. CDR3 length: 10 residues. V dropped 7 bases and J dropped 5 bases, with 5 bases sitting between them. CDR1 SGHAT and CDR2 FQNNGV come from the germline V gene. The CDR3 region has the DNA TGTGCCAGCACAATAACTGAAGCTTTCTTT. It translates to CASTITEAFF.

The chain uses TRBV7-9 and TRBJ2-3; 13 bases map to TRBD2. Losses at the gene ends were 4 bases for V and 6 bases for J; bases not matched to a gene: 7. Germline CDR1 reads SEHNR; CDR2 reads FQNEAQ (reference sequence). The CDR3 is 16 residues long. CDR3 residues: CASSYRTSGSRDTQYF. The DNA for the CDR3 is TGTGCCAGCAGCTACAGGACTAGCGGGAGCCGTGATACGCAGTATTTT.

The rearrangement joins TRBV28 to TRBJ1-4; D call uncertain. The germline CDR1 and CDR2 sequences are MDHEN and SYDVKM. CDR3 length equals 12 residues. V dropped 7 bases and J dropped 7 bases, with 10 bases sitting between them. The CDR3 is CASIQGSEKLFF. CDR3 nucleotide sequence: TGTGCCAGCATCCAAGGCAGTGAAAAACTGTTTTTT. Filled out from reference TRBV28 and TRBJ1-4, the complete variable domain reads DVKVTQSSRYLVKRTGEKVFLECVQDMDHENMFWYRQDPGLGLRLIYFSYDVKMKEKGDIPEGYSVSREKKERFSLILESASTNQTSMYLCASIQGSEKLFFGSGTQLSVL.

The chain couples TRBV7-3 to TRBJ2-2; D might be TRBD1 or TRBD2, each matching 5 bases. Trimming removed 5 bases from V and 3 bases from J, with 16 bases in between. Germline V gene lookup returns CDR1 SGHTA and CDR2 FQGTGA. The CDR3 sequence is 16 residues long. CDR3 sequence: CASSQSGGVHTGELFF. CDR3 DNA: TGTGCCAGCAGCCAAAGTGGGGGAGTACACACCGGGGAGCTGTTTTTT.

The chain uses TRBV10-2 and TRBJ2-5; 8 nucleotides match TRBD1. Per germline, CDR1 WSHSY and CDR2 SAAADI. Germline trimming cut 7 bases from V and 5 bases from J; bases unmatched to any gene: 6. This CDR3 has 13 residues. CDR3 coding DNA: TGCGCCAGCAAACCAGGGGGCAGGGAGACCCAGTACTTC. Translation: CASKPGGRETQYF.

This chain connects TRBV7-9 to TRBJ2-7; 7 nucleotides match TRBD2. This CDR3 spans 14 amino acids. Germline values: CDR1 SEHNR, CDR2 FQNEAQ (reference sequence). The V segment lost 3 bases and the J segment 6 bases; nucleotides outside the gene matches: 8. Written as DNA, the CDR3 is TGTGCCAGCAGCTTTACCGCGGGAGAGAGCGAGCAGTACTTC. Translation gives CASSFTAGESEQYF.

The V and J genes are TRBV7-3 and TRBJ2-3, with 8 bases matching TRBD2. The CDR3 runs 13 residues. V lost 7 bases and J lost 4; bases outside the gene matches: 4. Per germline, CDR1 SGHTA and CDR2 FQGTGA. This CDR3 reads CASKLGGADTQYF. The CDR3 DNA sequence: TGTGCCAGCAAGCTCGGGGGGGCAGATACGCAGTATTTT. The whole variable domain, remainder taken from reference TRBV7-3 and TRBJ2-3, is GAGVSQTPSNKVTEKGKYVELRCDPISGHTALYWYRQSLGQGPEFLIYFQGTGAADDSGLPNDRFFAVRPEGSVSTLKIQRTERGDSAVYLCASKLGGADTQYFGPGTRLTVL.

The chain links TRBV4-1 to TRBJ2-1, with TRBD2 as a possible D gene (7 bases). Germline CDR1 and CDR2: MGHRA and YSYEKL. Trimming shortened V by 4 bases and J by 12 bases, and 19 bases separated the two germline ends. CDR3 size: 14 residues. The DNA for the CDR3 is TGCGCCAGCAGCCGGAGCACGGGGGGCCCTTCGCAGTTCTTC. It translates to CASSRSTGGPSQFF.

This chain connects TRBV5-8 to TRBJ2-5; 7 bases align to TRBD1. Looked up from germline, CDR1 is SGHTS and CDR2 is YDEGEE. V lost 4 bases to trimming and J lost 2 bases; unmatched junction nucleotides: 8. The CDR3 extends over 15 amino acids. CDR3 nucleotides: TGTGCCAGCAGCCCCCGCGGCAGGGGGCAAGAGACCCAGTACTTC. Translation: CASSPRGRGQETQYF.

This clone was picked up one time. The V gene is TRBV15, the J gene TRBJ2-1; 11 bases are shared with TRBD2. CDR1 and CDR2 from the germline V gene are LNHNV and YYDKDF (reference sequence). The junction had 9 bases not matched to a gene; V was cut back by 3 bases and J by 8 bases. The CDR3 loop spans 16 amino acids. The CDR3 coding sequence is TGTGCCACCAGCAGTGCCCCGTCTAGCGGGAGGCATGAGCAGTTCTTC. It yields the protein CATSSAPSSGRHEQFF.

V gene TRBV7-8 combines with J gene TRBJ2-7, with TRBD2 as a possible D gene (7 bases). This CDR3 spans 16 amino acids. The ends were cut back, 1 base at V and 2 bases at J, with 15 bases in the middle. Germline CDR1 is SGHVS and CDR2 is FQNEAQ. CDR3 residues: CASSLVSAGGPYEQYF. CDR3 in DNA: TGTGCCAGCAGCTTAGTCAGCGCCGGGGGGCCCTACGAGCAGTACTTC.

This clone was observed a few times. The chain links TRBV7-9 to TRBJ2-1, with TRBD2 as a possible D gene (6 bases). This CDR3 comprises 17 residues. Germline CDR1 SEHNR, CDR2 FQNEAQ (reference sequence). The V gene lost 5 bases and the J gene lost 0 bases, with 17 bases spanning the gap. The CDR3 DNA is TGTGCCAGCAGCGGAGTGGGGGGAGCGGGCTCCTACAATGAGCAGTTCTTC. Protein product: CASSGVGGAGSYNEQFF.

The chain couples TRBV4-3 to TRBJ1-1; TRBD1 matches 7 bases. Looked up from germline, CDR1 is LGHNA and CDR2 is YSLEER. The CDR3 covers 18 residues. V lost 0 bases and J lost 0; bases outside the gene matches: 10. This chain's CDR3 is CASSQDSPGQQLNTEAFF. The CDR3 DNA follows: TGCGCCAGCAGCCAAGATTCTCCGGGACAGCAGCTGAACACTGAAGCTTTCTTT.